This entry features one TCR beta chain sequence. The sample originates from a study of shared clonotypes between healthy human individuals. Sequenced by immunoSEQ multiplex PCR; TCRdb stores in-frame clones only, minus some. The data show 650,000 to 750,000 clones, 72% seen once. In germline, CDR1 is GTSNPN, CDR2 SVGIG (reference sequence). CDR3 size: 17 residues. V gave up 6 bases and J gave up 1 base; unmatched junction bases: 8. The chain joins TRBV30 to TRBJ1-6, with 11 bases matching TRBD1. The sequenced sample was memory CD4+ T cells sorted from blood. As to subset: CD45RA-negative fraction. This TCR was sampled from a woman aged 25 to 39 in good health. The CDR3 region is CACERTGGVSYNSPLHF. CDR3 DNA sequence: TGTGCCTGCGAAAGGACAGGGGGCGTATCCTATAATTCACCCCTCCACTTT.